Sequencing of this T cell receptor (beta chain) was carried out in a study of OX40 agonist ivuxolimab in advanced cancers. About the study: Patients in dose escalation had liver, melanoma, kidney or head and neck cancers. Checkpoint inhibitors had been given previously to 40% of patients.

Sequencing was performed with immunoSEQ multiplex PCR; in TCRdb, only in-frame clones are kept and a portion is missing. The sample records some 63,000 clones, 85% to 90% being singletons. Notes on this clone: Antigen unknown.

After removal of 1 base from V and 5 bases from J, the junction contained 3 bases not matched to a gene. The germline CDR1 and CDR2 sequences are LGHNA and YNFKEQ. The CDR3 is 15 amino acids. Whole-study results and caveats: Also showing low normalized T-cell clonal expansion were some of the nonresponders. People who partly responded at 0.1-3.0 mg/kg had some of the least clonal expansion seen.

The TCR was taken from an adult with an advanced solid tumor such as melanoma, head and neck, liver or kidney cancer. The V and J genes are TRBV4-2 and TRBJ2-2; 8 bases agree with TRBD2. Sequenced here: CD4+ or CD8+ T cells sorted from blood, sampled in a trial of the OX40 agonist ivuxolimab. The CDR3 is CASSQGAGETGELFF. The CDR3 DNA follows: TGTGCCAGCAGCCAAGGAGCGGGAGAGACCGGGGAGCTGTTTTTT.